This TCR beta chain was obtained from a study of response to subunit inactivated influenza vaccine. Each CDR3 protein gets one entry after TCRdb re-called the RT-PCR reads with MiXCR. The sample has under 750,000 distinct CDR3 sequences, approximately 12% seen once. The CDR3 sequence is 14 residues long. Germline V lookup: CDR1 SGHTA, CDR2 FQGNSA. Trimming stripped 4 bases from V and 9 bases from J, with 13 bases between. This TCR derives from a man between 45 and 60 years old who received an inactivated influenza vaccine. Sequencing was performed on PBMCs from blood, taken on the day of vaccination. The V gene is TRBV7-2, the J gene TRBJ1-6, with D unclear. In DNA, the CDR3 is TGTGCCAGCAGCTCCCTTAATCCTGGTTCACCCCTCCACTTT. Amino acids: CASSSLNPGSPLHF.